This paragraph covers one T cell receptor beta chain sequence. Antigen: not known. This specimen belongs to a study of T cells in localized non-small cell lung cancer. Findings of the study overall: Among blood samples, higher T cell density accompanied longer overall survival. Among the top 100 tumor clones, a median approximately 62 appeared in adjacent lung.

Assay: immunoSEQ multiplex PCR; the TCRdb copy retains only in-frame clones and omits some. The data contain around 130,000 clones, around 89% of them singletons. The sequence was obtained from a female donor of 60 years or more with stage I lung adenocarcinoma. Sequencing used peripheral blood, obtained before any cancer treatment.

Written as DNA, the CDR3 is TGTGCCAGCACCAGGATTCTAGCGGGAGGGCCAGATACGCAGTATTTT. Translating it yields CASTRILAGGPDTQYF. V usage is TRBV27 and J usage is TRBJ2-3; 12 bases line up with TRBD2. Germline CDR1 MNHEY, CDR2 SMNVEV (reference sequence). This CDR3 region has 16 residues. Trimming at V came to 7 bases and at J to 4 bases, leaving 9 bases not matched to a gene.